Listed below are T cell receptor beta chains from one sample, sequenced in a study of blood T cell repertoires in COVID-19. Profiled with immunoSEQ multiplex PCR; TCRdb holds only in-frame clones, not every one. The sample carries more than 100,000 clones, approximately 84% recorded once. The sequenced material came from peripheral blood. These receptors all stem from a human donor in a cohort sampled during active COVID-19. The CDR3 runs from the conserved cysteine through the conserved F or W. Fields, in order: clone size, V gene, D gene, J gene, CDR3 protein, CDR3 DNA. D genes are given only for firm matches. Rows may omit the clone size; those that give it use once, few, many or a size class.

NA	TRBV5-1	TRBD2	TRBJ2-2	CASSGSGGVTGELFF	TGCGCCAGCAGCGGAAGCGGGGGTGTCACCGGGGAGCTGTTTTTT
NA	TRBV19	NA	TRBJ2-3	CASSKTTGRSTDTQYF	TGTGCCAGTAGTAAAACGACAGGCCGAAGCACAGATACGCAGTATTTT
NA	TRBV28	TRBD1	TRBJ1-2	CASSSSAKQGGRVGYTF	TGTGCCAGCAGTTCCTCAGCAAAACAGGGGGGAAGAGTTGGCTACACCTTC
NA	TRBV5-1	NA	TRBJ1-1	CASSLVGGYGTEAFF	TGCGCCAGCAGCTTGGTGGGGGGGTATGGCACTGAAGCTTTCTTT
NA	TRBV5-8	TRBD2	TRBJ2-1	CASSLGSGDSYNEQFF	TGTGCCAGCAGCTTGGGTAGCGGGGACTCCTACAATGAGCAGTTCTTC
NA	TRBV10-2	NA	TRBJ1-3	CASMAVSLGNTIYF	TGCGCCAGCATGGCTGTTTCCCTTGGAAACACCATATATTTT
NA	TRBV2	NA	TRBJ1-1	CASSEGGTEAFF	TGTGCCAGCAGTGAGGGGGGCACTGAAGCTTTCTTT
NA	TRBV11-2	NA	TRBJ1-1	CASSHSLGATEAFF	TGTGCCAGCAGCCACTCCCTGGGGGCAACTGAAGCTTTCTTT
NA	TRBV7-2	NA	TRBJ1-3	CASSLGSDGNTIYF	TGTGCCAGCAGCTTAGGCAGCGACGGAAACACCATATATTTT
once	TRBV7-9	NA	TRBJ1-6	CASSFGHTNSPLHF	TGTGCCAGCAGCTTCGGACACACAAATTCACCCCTCCACTTT
NA	TRBV9	TRBD1	TRBJ1-2	CASSGIGQGTNYGYTF	TGTGCCAGCAGTGGGATCGGACAGGGCACTAACTATGGCTACACCTTC
NA	TRBV6-6	TRBD1	TRBJ1-2	CASRRDRGRGGYTF	TGTGCCAGCAGACGCGACAGGGGGCGTGGAGGCTACACCTTC
NA	TRBV5-6	TRBD2	TRBJ2-1	CASSGGRASRSAHEQFF	TGTGCCAGCAGCGGCGGGAGGGCCAGTCGATCAGCCCATGAGCAGTTCTTC
few	TRBV4-1	NA	TRBJ1-1	CASSQLTGNTEAFF	TGCGCCAGCAGCCAGTTAACTGGGAACACTGAAGCTTTCTTT
NA	TRBV7-2	NA	TRBJ2-1	CASSNAWQGAGEFF	TGTGCCAGCAGCAACGCTTGGCAGGGCGCTGGAGAGTTCTTC
NA	TRBV5-1	NA	TRBJ2-5	CASSPQGGGETQYF	TGCGCCAGCAGCCCCCAGGGTGGGGGGGAGACCCAGTACTTC
NA	TRBV2	NA	TRBJ1-1	CASSLRGSSAGTEAFF	TGTGCCAGCAGCTTGAGGGGGAGCTCCGCGGGCACTGAAGCTTTCTTT
NA	TRBV11-2	NA	TRBJ1-4	CASRRGLQGNEKLFF	TGTGCCAGCAGGCGAGGCCTCCAGGGGAATGAAAAACTGTTTTTT
NA	TRBV6-5	TRBD1	TRBJ1-5	CASKTNRGGGPQHF	TGTGCCAGCAAAACAAACAGGGGAGGAGGACCCCAGCATTTT